The 18 T cell receptor beta chains below come from one sample, sequenced in a study of blood T cell repertoires in COVID-19 (dated by TCRdb to 2020 to 2021). Library construction relied on the immunoSEQ multiplex PCR assay. Drawn from immuneACCESS, this table holds only the in-frame rearrangements with V and J called that TCRdb kept. Clones are partly lost; checked studies trace under half to an unresolved V gene and leave the rest unexplained. Recorded for this sample are 91,000 or so clones; about 82% of them occurred a single time. The top ten clones comprise 10% to 15% of the sample. The sequenced sample was peripheral blood. The origin of the receptors is a woman in her sixties in a cohort sampled during active or convalescent COVID-19.

J is TRBJ2-1 and V is TRBV9, with 8 bases aligning to TRBD2. The CDR3 spans 15 residues. From germline, CDR1 is SGDLS and CDR2 YYNGEE. Trimming took 3 bases from V and 6 from J; bases not matched to a gene: 8. The chain's CDR3 is CASSASGGLPNEQFF. CDR3 coding DNA: TGTGCCAGCAGCGCCTCGGGGGGGCTTCCCAATGAGCAGTTCTTC.

J is TRBJ1-6 and V is TRBV12-5, with 7 bases that match TRBD1. This CDR3 is built from 14 residues. Per the germline V gene, CDR1 is LGHNT and CDR2 is FRNRAP. V trimming: 6 bases; J trimming: 5 bases; junction bases outside the gene matches: 4. The CDR3 loop is CASGAGTDNSPLHF. The DNA of the CDR3 is TGTGCTAGTGGGGCCGGGACAGATAATTCACCCCTCCACTTT.

J is TRBJ2-1 and V is TRBV11-3; no clear D. Deletions cut 6 bases from V and 0 bases from J, with 9 bases between. The CDR3 extends over 14 amino acids. Looked up from germline, CDR1 is SGHNT and CDR2 is YENEEA. The CDR3 nucleotides are TGTGCCAGCAGGAGCCTGAGCTCCTACAATGAGCAGTTCTTC. This gives the protein CASRSLSSYNEQFF.

The rearrangement uses TRBV24-1 and TRBJ2-3, with 12 positions matching TRBD2. The CDR3 has 16 amino acids. J gave up 6 bases and V 3 bases, and 6 bases lay outside the gene matches. The germline gives CDR1 KGHDR, CDR2 SFDVKD. As DNA, the CDR3 is TGTGCCACCAGTGATCCTAGCGGGAGGGCCGGGGATACGCAGTATTTT. Its protein product is CATSDPSGRAGDTQYF.

As DNA, the CDR3 is TGTGCCAGCAGCTCTTCTAGCAGCTCCTACAATGAGCAGTTCTTC. This codes for CASSSSSSSYNEQFF. The rearrangement uses TRBV5-8 and TRBJ2-1; TRBD2 is a possible D gene (5 bases). This CDR3 has 15 amino acids. The ends were cut back, 3 bases at V and 0 bases at J, with 10 bases in the middle. The germline V gene has CDR1 SGHTS and CDR2 YDEGEE.

The V and J genes are TRBV28 and TRBJ2-3; 8 positions match TRBD2. There are 17 residues in the CDR3. The germline V gene encodes CDR1 MDHEN and CDR2 SYDVKM. V lost 7 bases and J lost 6; bases outside the gene matches: 18. The CDR3 region has the DNA TGTGCCAGCATCCCGAACCCGGGCGGGGGGATCTCTGATACGCAGTATTTT. It specifies CASIPNPGGGISDTQYF.

The V call is TRBV5-1, the J call TRBJ2-5; TRBD1 aligns across 9 bases. The trim removed 3 bases at V and 5 bases at J, leaving 8 bases unmatched. From germline, CDR1 is SGHRS and CDR2 YFSETQ. The CDR3 runs 15 residues. Here the CDR3 DNA reads TGCGCCAGCAGCTCCGGGACAGGGAATGGGGAGACCCAGTACTTC. Residues: CASSSGTGNGETQYF.

CDR3 sequence (DNA): TGCGCCAGCAGCCCCTGGGACAGGAGGGGTGAAAAACTGTTTTTT. Translating gives CASSPWDRRGEKLFF. V is TRBV5-1 and J is TRBJ1-4; 8 nucleotides align to TRBD1. The CDR3 contains 15 residues. Germline trimming cut 4 bases from V and 7 bases from J; bases unmatched to any gene: 9. Germline assignment: CDR1 SGHRS and CDR2 YFSETQ.

This chain connects TRBV28 to TRBJ2-7, with 9 bases fitting TRBD2. Germline-derived CDR1 and CDR2 are MDHEN and SYDVKM. This CDR3 is 15 amino acids long. The J segment lost 5 bases and the V segment lost 3 bases, leaving 8 bases of the junction unmatched. CDR3 region: CASSFLSGSGHEQYF. The CDR3 DNA follows: TGTGCCAGCAGTTTCCTTAGCGGGAGTGGGCACGAGCAGTACTTC.

The chain couples TRBV2 to TRBJ2-5; D possibly corresponds to TRBD1 (6 bases). The V gene's germline CDR1 is SNHLY and CDR2 FYNNEI. The CDR3 runs to 14 residues. V was cut by 3 bases and J by 5 bases, with 13 bases left in between. The CDR3 DNA is TGTGCCAGCAGTGACACCAGGGGCGCGGAGACCCAGTACTTC. It encodes CASSDTRGAETQYF. Complete variable domain (other parts from reference TRBV2 and TRBJ2-5): EPEVTQTPSHQVTQMGQEVILRCVPISNHLYFYWYRQILGQKVEFLVSFYNNEISEKSEIFDDQFSVERPDGSNFTLKIRSTKLEDSAMYFCASSDTRGAETQYFGPGTRLLVL.

The V and J genes are TRBV6-5 and TRBJ2-5; TRBD2 agrees at 9 bases. Trimming cost V 2 bases and J 3 bases; bases outside gene matches: 1. CDR3 length: 14 residues. Looked up from germline, CDR1 is MNHEY and CDR2 is SVGAGI. The CDR3 DNA follows: TGTGCCAGCAGTTACAGACTAGCGGAAGAGACCCAGTACTTC. It is translated as CASSYRLAEETQYF.

V usage is TRBV5-1 and J usage is TRBJ2-1; TRBD2 aligns across 12 bases. CDR3 length equals 15 residues. Unmatched junction bases numbered 5, after V lost 0 bases and J lost 10 bases. Germline V gene sequence: CDR1 SGHRS, CDR2 YFSETQ. CDR3 region: CASSLGLAGVNEQFF. As DNA, the CDR3 is TGCGCCAGCAGCTTGGGACTAGCGGGGGTTAACGAGCAGTTCTTC.

V and J are TRBV6-1 and TRBJ2-7; 9 positions agree with TRBD1. V shed 0 bases and J 6 bases; nucleotides not matched to a gene: 3. The germline gives CDR1 MNHNS, CDR2 SASEGT. The CDR3 is made up of 14 amino acids. CDR3: CASSEAGQGTEQYF. CDR3 bases: TGTGCCAGCAGTGAAGCGGGACAGGGCACCGAGCAGTACTTC.

In this sample, this clone turned up a few times. This rearrangement joins TRBV7-9 to TRBJ1-1; D possibly corresponds to TRBD1 (5 bases). This CDR3 has 14 residues. V was clipped by 3 bases and J by 6 bases, with 14 bases between them. Germline CDR1 and CDR2: SEHNR and FQNEAQ (reference sequence). The CDR3 spells CASSFQGSPPEAFF. CDR3 DNA: TGTGCCAGCAGCTTTCAGGGATCCCCCCCTGAAGCTTTCTTT.

The CDR3 spells CASSSTGRGSNQPQHF. CDR3 sequence (DNA): TGTGCCAGTAGTAGTACAGGGAGGGGAAGCAATCAGCCCCAGCATTTT. This rearrangement joins TRBV19 to TRBJ1-5, with D perhaps TRBD1 (6 bases). CDR1 is LNHDA, CDR2 SQIVND, per germline (reference sequence). Trimming took off 4 bases at V and 1 base at J, with 14 bases between the two ends. The CDR3 sequence is 16 residues long.

The genes are TRBV19 and TRBJ2-1, with D possibly being TRBD1 (5 bases). The CDR3 is 16 residues long. V was trimmed by 0 bases and J by 1 base, leaving 10 bases between them. Per germline, CDR1 LNHDA and CDR2 SQIVND (reference sequence). The CDR3 loop reads CASSIESAGSYNEQFF. CDR3 sequence (DNA): TGTGCCAGTAGTATAGAGAGCGCAGGGTCCTACAATGAGCAGTTCTTC.

The V and J genes are TRBV18 and TRBJ1-4; no clear D. Between the trimmed V and J ends, which lost 3 bases and 8 bases, there was a span of 7 bases. CDR1 KGHSH and CDR2 LQKENI come from the germline V gene. CDR3 length: 12 amino acids. The CDR3 spells CASSPDWEKLFF. The CDR3 DNA sequence: TGTGCCAGCTCACCTGACTGGGAAAAACTGTTTTTT. The full variable domain, completed using reference TRBV18 and TRBJ1-4, is NAGVMQNPRHLVRRRGQEARLRCSPMKGHSHVYWYRQLPEEGLKFMVYLQKENIIDESGMPKERFSAEFPKEGPSILRIQQVVRGDSAAYFCASSPDWEKLFFGSGTQLSVL.

The chain links TRBV19 to TRBJ1-2; 8 bases match TRBD1. The V and J ends lost 5 bases and 6 bases, in that order; junction bases with no gene match: 11. The CDR3 consists of 15 residues. Per germline, CDR1 LNHDA and CDR2 SQIVND (reference sequence). CDR3 protein: CASSERTGTIDGYTF. CDR3 DNA: TGTGCCAGTAGTGAACGGACAGGGACTATCGATGGCTACACCTTC. The variable domain in full, completed from reference TRBV19 and TRBJ1-2, reads DGGITQSPKYLFRKEGQNVTLSCEQNLNHDAMYWYRQDPGQGLRLIYYSQIVNDFQKGDIAEGYSVSREKKESFPLTVTSAQKNPTAFYLCASSERTGTIDGYTFGSGTRLTVV.